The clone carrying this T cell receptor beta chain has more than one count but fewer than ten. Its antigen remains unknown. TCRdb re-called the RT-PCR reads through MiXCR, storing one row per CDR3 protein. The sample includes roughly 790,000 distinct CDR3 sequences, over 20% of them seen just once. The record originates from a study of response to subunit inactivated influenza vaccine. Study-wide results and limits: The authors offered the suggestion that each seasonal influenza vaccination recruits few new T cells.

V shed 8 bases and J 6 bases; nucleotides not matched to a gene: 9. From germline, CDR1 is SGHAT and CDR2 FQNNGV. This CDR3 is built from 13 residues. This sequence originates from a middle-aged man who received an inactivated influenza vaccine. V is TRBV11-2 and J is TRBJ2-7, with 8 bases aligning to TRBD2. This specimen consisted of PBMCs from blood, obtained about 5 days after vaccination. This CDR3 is CASVGSGIGEQYF. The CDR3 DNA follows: TGTGCCAGCGTTGGTAGCGGGATCGGCGAGCAGTACTTC.